Described below is a single TCR beta chain sequence and its context. The antigen is unknown. A quantity of about 0.5 to 1 ug RNA underwent reverse transcription using random hexamers. Multiplex immunoSEQ PCR targeted 54 Vbeta and 13 Jbeta TCR beta segments. One entry per CDR3 protein results from TCRdb running MiXCR on the immunoSEQ multiplex PCR reads. The table has some 94,000 distinct CDR3 sequences, roughly 94% seen once. TCR beta sequences were obtained from blood CD8+ and CD4+ T cells. The data were taken from a study of CD8 T cells in Susac syndrome. On the study more broadly: When blood was drawn, the patients with Susac syndrome were therapy-naive, on corticosteroids, or on intravenous immunoglobulin alone. Whole-study findings and limits: It was acknowledged in the study that its TCR sequencing and HLA analysis involved a relatively small number of individuals.

The CDR3 spans 13 residues. Germline CDR1 reads SEHNR; CDR2 reads FQNEAQ (reference sequence). V was shortened by 5 bases and J by 3 bases, with 10 bases between the two germline ends. The genes are TRBV7-9 and TRBJ1-1; a possible D gene is TRBD1 (6 bases). This receptor was taken from a human donor with Susac syndrome. Sequenced input: CD4+ T cells from PBMCs. CDR3 sequence: CASSPPGDTEAFF. Here the CDR3 DNA reads TGTGCCAGCAGCCCTCCAGGGGACACTGAAGCTTTCTTT.